Listed below are T cell receptor beta chains from one sample, sequenced in a study of OX40 agonist ivuxolimab in advanced cancers. Assay: immunoSEQ multiplex PCR; the TCRdb copy retains only in-frame clones and omits some. The sample holds 30,000 to 40,000 clones, roughly 90% seen once. The specimen was CD4+ or CD8+ T cells sorted from blood, collected in a trial of the OX40 agonist ivuxolimab. The receptors derive from an adult with an advanced solid tumor such as melanoma, head and neck, liver or kidney cancer. CDR3s include the opening cysteine and the closing phenylalanine or tryptophan. A D gene is named only where the DNA matches it firmly. The size entry is marked missing in some rows and otherwise reads once, few, many or a size class.

abundance,v_gene,j_gene,d_gene,CDR3aa,CDR3nt
-,TRBV7-8,TRBJ1-1,TRBD1,CASSQGTGGETEAFF,TGTGCCAGCAGCCAGGGGACAGGGGGGGAAACTGAAGCTTTCTTT
-,TRBV27,TRBJ1-1,-,CASRAGPLNTEAFF,TGTGCCAGCAGAGCAGGCCCCCTGAACACTGAAGCTTTCTTT
-,TRBV7-2,TRBJ2-1,-,CASSLEGSFRNLFF,TGTGCCAGCAGCTTAGAGGGTTCGTTTCGTAATCTGTTCTTC
-,TRBV9,TRBJ2-1,-,CASSVGELLSYNEQFF,TGTGCCAGCAGCGTAGGGGAGCTACTTTCCTACAATGAGCAGTTCTTC
once,TRBV2,TRBJ1-5,-,CASREDGGGNQPQHF,TGTGCCAGCAGAGAAGACGGGGGGGGAAATCAGCCCCAGCATTTT
once,TRBV27,TRBJ1-1,-,CASGGAGDWNTEAFF,TGTGCCAGCGGGGGGGCAGGCGACTGGAACACTGAAGCTTTCTTT
-,TRBV19,TRBJ1-5,TRBD1,CASTPGQGSQPQHF,TGTGCCAGTACTCCGGGACAGGGGTCCCAGCCCCAGCATTTT
once,TRBV27,TRBJ2-7,TRBD1,CASRPAGQVHEQYF,TGTGCCAGTCGCCCTGCGGGACAGGTCCACGAGCAGTACTTC
-,TRBV4-2,TRBJ2-7,TRBD2,CASSQEVAGTSYEQYF,TGTGCCAGCAGCCAAGAGGTAGCGGGGACCTCCTACGAGCAGTACTTC
-,TRBV7-9,TRBJ2-5,-,CASSSRTETQETQYF,TGTGCCAGCAGCTCCCGGACGGAAACTCAAGAGACCCAGTACTTC
-,TRBV4-2,TRBJ2-3,-,CASSQTPGRSSTDTQYF,TGTGCCAGCAGCCAGACGCCGGGACGGAGTAGCACAGATACGCAGTATTTT
-,TRBV18,TRBJ1-2,TRBD1,CASSPLQGADYGYTF,TGTGCCAGCTCACCATTGCAGGGGGCGGACTATGGCTACACCTTC
-,TRBV19,TRBJ1-2,TRBD1,CASSIALGQPYGYTF,TGTGCCAGTAGTATAGCCCTGGGACAGCCCTATGGCTACACCTTC
-,TRBV5-5,TRBJ2-7,-,CASSLGRQRNYEQYF,TGTGCCAGCAGCTTGGGGCGACAGAGGAACTACGAGCAGTACTTC
-,TRBV5-6,TRBJ2-7,-,CASSEVARAPVEQYF,TGTGCCAGCAGCGAGGTTGCCAGGGCTCCCGTCGAGCAGTACTTC
-,TRBV6-5,TRBJ2-7,-,CASSVSGEEQYF,TGTGCCAGCAGTGTTTCAGGGGAAGAGCAGTACTTC
-,TRBV28,TRBJ2-1,-,CASSWTASYNEQFF,TGTGCCAGCAGTTGGACAGCCTCCTACAATGAGCAGTTCTTC
-,TRBV2,TRBJ2-6,-,CASSQGGAGANVLTF,TGTGCCAGCAGTCAAGGGGGGGCTGGGGCCAACGTCCTGACTTTC
once,TRBV27,TRBJ2-1,TRBD2,CASSLNGGAINEQFF,TGTGCCAGCAGTTTAAACGGGGGGGCTATCAATGAGCAGTTCTTC
-,TRBV7-9,TRBJ2-3,-,CASSLGHSLPYTDTQYF,TGTGCCAGCAGCTTAGGGCACTCCCTCCCTTACACAGATACGCAGTATTTT
-,TRBV2,TRBJ1-1,-,CASTEGDTIVRNTEAFF,TGTGCCAGCACCGAGGGGGACACTATCGTAAGGAACACTGAAGCTTTCTTT
-,TRBV4-1,TRBJ2-7,-,CASSQGEEYEQYF,TGCGCCAGCAGCCAAGGGGAAGAATACGAGCAGTACTTC
-,TRBV27,TRBJ2-2,-,CASSLWTASNTGELFF,TGTGCCAGCAGTTTATGGACAGCCTCGAACACCGGGGAGCTGTTTTTT
-,TRBV7-8,TRBJ1-1,TRBD1,CASSLGYGTGVINTEAFF,TGTGCCAGCAGCTTAGGGTACGGGACAGGGGTAATAAACACTGAAGCTTTCTTT
-,TRBV6-5,TRBJ2-7,-,CASSPTGAGLYEQYF,TGTGCCAGCAGTCCCACTGGAGCGGGCCTGTACGAGCAGTACTTC
-,TRBV7-8,TRBJ1-2,-,CASSLAPGNYGYTF,TGTGCCAGCAGCTTAGCCCCTGGTAACTATGGCTACACCTTC
-,TRBV5-6,TRBJ1-4,TRBD1,CASSSKPGQQNEKLFF,TGTGCCAGCAGCTCCAAACCGGGACAGCAGAATGAAAAACTGTTTTTT
-,TRBV5-8,TRBJ2-7,-,CASSFASYEQYF,TGTGCCAGCAGCTTCGCAAGTTACGAGCAGTACTTC
-,TRBV27,TRBJ2-7,-,CASSSTFEAIGYEQYF,TGTGCCAGCAGTTCAACCTTCGAGGCAATTGGTTACGAGCAGTACTTC
-,TRBV19,TRBJ2-7,-,CASSMGQAYEQYF,TGTGCCAGTAGTATGGGACAAGCCTACGAGCAGTACTTC
-,TRBV2,TRBJ2-2,TRBD2,CASSGIGSGDHTGELFF,TGTGCCAGCAGTGGTATTGGTAGCGGGGATCACACCGGGGAGCTGTTTTTT
-,TRBV4-1,TRBJ2-7,TRBD1,CASGAGGIYEQYF,TGCGCCAGCGGGGCAGGGGGCATCTACGAGCAGTACTTC
few,TRBV6-5,TRBJ1-1,-,CASSSGLGGTEAFF,TGTGCCAGCAGTTCTGGATTAGGGGGGACTGAAGCTTTCTTT
few,TRBV27,TRBJ2-5,TRBD2,CASSTYSGSPETQYF,TGTGCCAGCAGTACCTATAGCGGGAGCCCAGAGACCCAGTACTTC
-,TRBV6-1,TRBJ2-2,TRBD1,CASTPLTGGAGELFF,TGTGCCAGCACTCCGTTGACAGGGGGCGCCGGGGAGCTGTTTTTT
-,TRBV5-6,TRBJ2-1,-,CASSLSGNEQFF,TGTGCCAGCAGCCTCTCGGGTAATGAGCAGTTCTTC
-,TRBV9,TRBJ1-2,-,CASSPRDGSIALYGYTF,TGTGCCAGCAGCCCGCGGGACGGAAGTATAGCACTCTATGGCTACACCTTC
-,TRBV28,TRBJ2-7,TRBD2,CASSSPGLAGVSYEQYF,TGTGCCAGCAGTTCTCCGGGACTAGCGGGGGTGTCCTACGAGCAGTACTTC
-,TRBV6-1,TRBJ1-1,TRBD1,CASSETGTGYEAFF,TGTGCCAGCAGTGAAACCGGGACAGGGTATGAAGCTTTCTTT
once,TRBV4-2,TRBJ1-2,-,CASSQEGAGGPYGYTF,TGTGCCAGCAGCCAAGAGGGAGCCGGGGGCCCCTATGGCTACACCTTC
-,TRBV6-1,TRBJ1-3,TRBD1,CASRDREYSGNTIYF,TGTGCCAGCAGAGACAGGGAATACTCTGGAAACACCATATATTTT
-,TRBV28,TRBJ2-6,-,CASSFSPSSGANVLTF,TGTGCCAGCAGTTTTTCCCCTAGTTCTGGGGCCAACGTCCTGACTTTC
-,TRBV5-4,TRBJ2-5,-,CASSSFIVQGRETQYF,TGTGCCAGCAGCTCCTTCATAGTACAGGGTAGGGAGACCCAGTACTTC
-,TRBV7-8,TRBJ2-1,TRBD2,CASSLYSGGPSSYNEQFF,TGTGCCAGCAGCTTATATAGCGGGGGGCCCAGCTCCTACAATGAGCAGTTCTTC
-,TRBV28,TRBJ1-3,TRBD1,CASRGTGRSGNTIYF,TGTGCCAGCAGGGGGACAGGGCGCTCTGGAAACACCATATATTTT
once,TRBV7-9,TRBJ2-7,-,CASSLSGDGSYEQYF,TGTGCCAGCAGCTTAAGTGGCGACGGCTCCTACGAGCAGTACTTC
-,TRBV6-5,TRBJ2-1,-,CASSPTGPTYNEQFF,TGTGCCAGCAGCCCCACCGGGCCCACTTACAATGAGCAGTTCTTC
-,TRBV6-5,TRBJ2-7,-,CASSYQVGEYYEQYF,TGTGCCAGCAGTTACCAGGTGGGCGAGTACTACGAGCAGTACTTC
-,TRBV13,TRBJ1-2,-,CASSPRRGYGYTF,TGTGCCAGCTCTCCCCGCAGAGGCTATGGCTACACCTTC
-,TRBV27,TRBJ1-3,-,CASSPDVGTTRNTIYF,TGTGCCAGCAGTCCCGATGTAGGGACAACGAGAAACACCATATATTTT